This TCR beta chain was documented in a study of Graves' ophthalmopathy and Graves' hyperthyroidism. From RNA, the CDR3 regions of TCR beta chains were amplified and sequenced. HTBI primers were used in a first-round RT-PCR, which preceded a second-round multiplex PCR. TCRdb passed the multiplex PCR reads through MiXCR, listing each CDR3 protein once. Of 680,000 or so distinct CDR3 sequences in the sample, about a fifth were seen once. Many counts were recorded for this clonotype. This CDR3 is 16 amino acids long. V lost 3 bases to trimming and J lost 0 bases, with 12 bases between them. The receptor's source is a woman aged 18-29 years with stable Graves' hyperthyroidism. Some clones in this sample may be carry-over from other donors' samples. The genes are TRBV12-3 or TRBV12-4 and TRBJ1-3; D not certain. Material: peripheral blood. CDR3 in DNA: TGTGCCAGCAGTTTCACACGGCCAGACTCTGGAAACACCATATATTTT. As protein: CASSFTRPDSGNTIYF.